The TCR beta chain described here comes from a study of shared clonotypes between healthy human individuals. General observations from the study: It was expected that sequencing depth would affect clonotype sharing among donors.

Germline lookup yields CDR1 MDHEN and CDR2 SYDVKM. Trimming shortened V by 7 bases and J by 0 bases, and 10 bases separated the two germline ends. The CDR3 covers 13 residues. Clones were sequenced by immunoSEQ multiplex PCR, and TCRdb holds only the in-frame ones, with some missing. The repertoire holds about 490,000 clones, with around 80% as singletons. This clone was detected only a few times. Its antigen is currently unknown. Each sample came from a Caucasian adult donor living in Nashville, Tennessee. The sample was PBMCs. This sequence joins TRBV28 and TRBJ2-7, with TRBD2 as a possible D gene (6 bases). The TCR originated in a woman between 40 and 50 years old in good health. Some clones in this sample may be carry-over from other donors' samples. CDR3 DNA: TGTGCCAGCAACCGACTAGACTCCTACGAGCAGTACTTC. It translates to CASNRLDSYEQYF.